Following are 20 T cell receptor beta chains from one sample sequenced in a study of blood T cell repertoires in COVID-19. Sequenced by immunoSEQ multiplex PCR; TCRdb stores in-frame clones only, minus some. The data contain over 15,000 clones, 91% of them singletons. Material for sequencing was peripheral blood. The source of these receptors is a human donor in a cohort sampled during active COVID-19.

This chain uses TRBV19 with TRBJ1-1; tentative D call: TRBD1 (5 bases). CDR3 length: 14 amino acids. V lost 8 bases and J 6 bases, leaving 19 bases between the germline ends. CDR1 LNHDA and CDR2 SQIVND come from the germline V gene (reference sequence). The CDR3 DNA is TGTGCCAGTGCTAGACGCGGCAGGGCACCTGAAGCTTTCTTT. Translated: CASARRGRAPEAFF.

The CDR3 loop is CASNMDRDTEAFF. The CDR3 bases are TGTGCCAGTAACATGGACAGGGACACTGAAGCTTTCTTT. The chain uses TRBV2 and TRBJ1-1, with 8 positions matching TRBD1. CDR1 and CDR2 (germline): SNHLY, FYNNEI. Losses at the gene ends were 9 bases for V and 3 bases for J; bases not matched to a gene: 6. The CDR3 spans 13 residues.

This chain uses TRBV30 with TRBJ2-3, with 9 bases that match TRBD2. This CDR3 has 14 residues. The germline V gene has CDR1 GTSNPN and CDR2 SVGIG (reference sequence). V lost 1 base and J lost 5; bases outside the gene matches: 4. This chain's CDR3 is CAWSGGGALDTQYF. CDR3 nucleotide sequence: TGTGCCTGGAGTGGCGGGGGGGCATTAGATACGCAGTATTTT.

The V and J genes are TRBV19 and TRBJ1-5, with 7 positions matching TRBD1. The junction had 8 bases not matched to a gene; V was cut back by 6 bases and J by 6 bases. The germline V gene encodes CDR1 LNHDA and CDR2 SQIVND (reference sequence). The CDR3 length is 14 residues. Written as DNA, the CDR3 is TGTGCCAGTAGCCACCAGGGGGGCAGTCAGCCCCAGCATTTT. This codes for CASSHQGGSQPQHF.

This clone is medium-sized in the sample. The chain carries TRBV6-5 and TRBJ1-4, with a possible D match to TRBD1 (5 bases). CDR1 is MNHEY and CDR2 is SVGAGI in the germline V gene. With 7 bases removed from V and 7 bases from J, the gap between germline ends came to 16 bases. The CDR3 extends over 14 amino acids. In DNA, the CDR3 is TGTGCCAGCATAGCGGCAGGGATCGGTGAAAAACTGTTTTTT. It codes for CASIAAGIGEKLFF.

The chain is built from TRBV30 and TRBJ1-3; D is unclear. V shed 5 bases and J shed 7 bases, with 12 bases lying between them. The CDR3 totals 12 residues. The germline CDR1 and CDR2 sequences are GTSNPN and SVGIG (reference sequence). CDR3 sequence: CAWPRARNTIYF. The CDR3 DNA reads as TGTGCCTGGCCCCGCGCGAGGAACACCATATATTTT.

This chain connects TRBV4-1 to TRBJ2-7; 11 bases fit TRBD2. V shed 3 bases, J shed 3 bases, and the junction held 7 bases outside the gene matches. The germline V gene has CDR1 MGHRA and CDR2 YSYEKL. CDR3 length: 16 residues. The CDR3 spells CASSQTSGVRLYEQYF. The CDR3 bases are TGCGCCAGCAGCCAGACTAGCGGGGTCCGACTCTACGAGCAGTACTTC.

The chain combines TRBV18 with TRBJ2-7, with 9 bases identical to TRBD1. Unmatched junction bases numbered 12, after V lost 6 bases and J lost 6 bases. There are 15 residues in the CDR3. Germline CDR1 and CDR2: KGHSH and LQKENI. The CDR3 nucleotides are TGTGCCAGCTCTGGGGGGACAGGGCGACCGGGCGAGCAGTACTTC. Its translation: CASSGGTGRPGEQYF.

The chain links TRBV14 to TRBJ2-3; 8 bases agree with TRBD1. With V trimmed by 5 bases and J by 2 bases, 3 bases remained unmatched. The CDR3 runs to 14 residues. Germline CDR1 and CDR2: SGHDN and FVKESK. Here the CDR3 DNA reads TGTGCCAGCAGCGCCCAGGGGGCCACAGATACGCAGTATTTT. Encoded protein: CASSAQGATDTQYF.

The chain employs TRBV25-1 and TRBJ2-3; D not resolved. The germline V gene has CDR1 MGHDK and CDR2 SYGVNS. With 1 base removed from V and 2 bases from J, the gap between germline ends came to 10 bases. This CDR3 has 15 residues. The CDR3 region has the DNA TGTGCCAGCAGTGAATTGGGCACCTTCACAGATACGCAGTATTTT. It yields the protein CASSELGTFTDTQYF. The full variable domain, with the rest looked up from reference TRBV25-1 and TRBJ2-3, is EADIYQTPRYLVIGTGKKITLECSQTMGHDKMYWYQQDPGMELHLIHYSYGVNSTEKGDLSSESTVSRIRTEHFPLTLESARPSHTSQYLCASSELGTFTDTQYFGPGTRLTVL.

This clone has just one count. The chain uses TRBV18 and TRBJ1-1, with 7 bases aligning to TRBD1. V lost 3 bases to trimming and J lost 7 bases; unmatched junction nucleotides: 5. This CDR3 contains 13 residues. Germline V gene lookup returns CDR1 KGHSH and CDR2 LQKENI. In DNA, the CDR3 is TGTGCCAGCTCACCGGGACAGACCCATGAAGCTTTCTTT. It specifies CASSPGQTHEAFF.

This clone was counted a single time. The chain carries TRBV5-1 and TRBJ2-3; 7 bases line up with TRBD2. CDR1 is SGHRS and CDR2 is YFSETQ in the germline V gene. This CDR3 has 17 residues. V lost 2 bases, J lost 2 bases, and 11 bases stayed unmatched. For the CDR3, the DNA is TGCGCCAGCAGCTTAGGACTAGGACGGGCTAACACAGATACGCAGTATTTT. Translated, it gives CASSLGLGRANTDTQYF.

The V gene is TRBV6-5, the J gene TRBJ2-7; TRBD1 matches 8 bases. After removal of 2 bases from V and 3 bases from J, the junction contained 0 bases not matched to a gene. This CDR3 contains 13 residues. Germline V gene data show CDR1 as MNHEY and CDR2 as SVGAGI. As DNA, the CDR3 is TGTGCCAGCAGTTACGGGACAGGCTACGAGCAGTACTTC. Translated, it gives CASSYGTGYEQYF.

This clone has only a few counts. V and J are TRBV5-1 and TRBJ1-6; D is ambiguous. Germline V gene sequence: CDR1 SGHRS, CDR2 YFSETQ. The CDR3 extends over 14 amino acids. V was shortened by 0 bases and J by 6 bases, with 7 bases between the two germline ends. The CDR3 bases are TGCGCCAGCAGCTTGGGGAGTTCTAATTCACCCCTCCACTTT. Translated: CASSLGSSNSPLHF.

The chain has TRBV5-5 and TRBJ1-2; tentatively, D is TRBD1 (5 bases). Trimming stripped 0 bases from V and 6 bases from J, with 12 bases between. The CDR3 runs to 14 residues. CDR1 and CDR2 from the germline V gene are SGHKS and YYEKEE (reference sequence). Written as DNA, the CDR3 is TGTGCCAGCAGCTTGGTGGGGCAGGGAAATGGCTACACCTTC. Translated: CASSLVGQGNGYTF.

J is TRBJ1-2 and V is TRBV5-4, with 7 positions matching TRBD1. Germline V gene lookup returns CDR1 SGHNT and CDR2 YYREEE (reference sequence). J gave up 4 bases and V 6 bases, and 9 bases lay outside the gene matches. The CDR3 is made up of 14 amino acids. CDR3 bases: TGTGCCAGCAATAGGGACAGCCGATTCTATGGCTACACCTTC. It yields the protein CASNRDSRFYGYTF. Full variable domain (remainder filled in from reference TRBV5-4 and TRBJ1-2): ETGVTQSPTHLIKTRGQQVTLRCSSQSGHNTVSWYQQALGQGPQFIFQYYREEENGRGNFPPRFSGLQFPNYSSELNVNALELDDSALYLCASNRDSRFYGYTFGSGTRLTVV.

The J gene is TRBJ1-3, the V gene TRBV6-5; D is uncertain. CDR3 length: 12 residues. The V end lost 6 bases, the J end lost 3 bases, and 6 bases lay between the germline ends. The germline CDR1 and CDR2 sequences are MNHEY and SVGAGI. As DNA, the CDR3 is TGTGCCAGCAGGGGCTATGGAAACACCATATATTTT. This gives the protein CASRGYGNTIYF.

This chain connects TRBV6-6 to TRBJ2-7; a possible D gene is TRBD2 (6 bases). V lost 4 bases, J lost 2 bases, and 18 bases lay in between. Germline CDR1 MNHNY, CDR2 SVGAGI (reference sequence). This CDR3 has 16 amino acids. As DNA, the CDR3 is TGTGCCAGCAGTTGGAGGAGTAGCGGACTAACCTACGAGCAGTACTTC. This codes for CASSWRSSGLTYEQYF.

This chain links TRBV5-6 with TRBJ2-7; 8 bases match TRBD1. This CDR3 has 14 amino acids. V was pared by 4 bases and J by 3 bases, with 6 bases of the junction left unmatched. Germline V lookup: CDR1 SGHDT, CDR2 YYEEEE. CDR3 region: CASSPGTGNYEQYF. The CDR3 coding sequence is TGTGCCAGCAGCCCCGGGACAGGTAACTACGAGCAGTACTTC.

V is TRBV5-1 and J is TRBJ1-2, with D hard to call. Trimming removed 0 bases from V and 7 bases from J, with 7 bases in between. CDR3 length equals 12 residues. CDR1 is SGHRS and CDR2 is YFSETQ in the germline V gene. CDR3 DNA: TGCGCCAGCAGCTTGGAAGGGAGTGGCTACACCTTC. Residues: CASSLEGSGYTF.